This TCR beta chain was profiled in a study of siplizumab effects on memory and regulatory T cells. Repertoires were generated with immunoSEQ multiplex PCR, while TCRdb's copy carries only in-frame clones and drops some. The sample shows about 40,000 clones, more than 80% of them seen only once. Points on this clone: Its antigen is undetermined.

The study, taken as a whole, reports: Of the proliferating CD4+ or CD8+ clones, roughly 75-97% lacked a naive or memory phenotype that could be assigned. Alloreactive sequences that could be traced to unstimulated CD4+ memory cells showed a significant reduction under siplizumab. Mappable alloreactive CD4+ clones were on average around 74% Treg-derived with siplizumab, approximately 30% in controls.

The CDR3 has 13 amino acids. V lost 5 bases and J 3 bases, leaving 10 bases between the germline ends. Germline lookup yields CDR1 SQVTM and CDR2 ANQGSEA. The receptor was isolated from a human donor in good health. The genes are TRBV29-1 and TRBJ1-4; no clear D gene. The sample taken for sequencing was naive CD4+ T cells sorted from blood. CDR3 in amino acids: CSVHQAANEKLFF. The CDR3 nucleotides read TGCAGCGTTCATCAGGCCGCTAATGAAAAACTGTTTTTT.